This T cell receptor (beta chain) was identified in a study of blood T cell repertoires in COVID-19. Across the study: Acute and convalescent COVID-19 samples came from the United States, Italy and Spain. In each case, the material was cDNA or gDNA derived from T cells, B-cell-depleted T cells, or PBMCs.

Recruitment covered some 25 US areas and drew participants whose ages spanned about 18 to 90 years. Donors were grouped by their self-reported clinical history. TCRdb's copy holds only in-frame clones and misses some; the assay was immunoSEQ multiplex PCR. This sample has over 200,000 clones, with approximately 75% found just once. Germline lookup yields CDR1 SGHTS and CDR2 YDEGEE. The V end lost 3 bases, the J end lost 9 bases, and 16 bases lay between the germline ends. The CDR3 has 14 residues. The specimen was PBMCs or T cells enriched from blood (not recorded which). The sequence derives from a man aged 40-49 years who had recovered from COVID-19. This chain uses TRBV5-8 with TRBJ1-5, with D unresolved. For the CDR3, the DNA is TGTGCCAGCAGCTATGGTGGCCGTCCTGGGCCCCAGCATTTT. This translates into CASSYGGRPGPQHF.